The TCR beta chain under discussion was sequenced for a study of T cell repertoires in cytomegalovirus infection. Looking at the study overall: Signatures in public TCR beta sequences pointed to both CMV infection and matching HLA type. Study-level results: The study identified carriers of CMV plus the relevant HLA from cumulative public TCR beta family frequency.

This CDR3 region has 13 residues. The V and J ends lost 3 bases and 2 bases respectively, with 7 bases between them. Germline V gene lookup returns CDR1 SNHLY and CDR2 FYNNEI. A single record per CDR3 protein comes from TCRdb applying MiXCR to the reads. The sample records about 47,000 distinct CDR3 sequences, around 21% being singletons. This clonotype occurred many times. Its antigen is unknown. The chain carries TRBV2 and TRBJ1-2; the D is unclear. The sequencing here drew on CD8+ T cells from cultured PBMCs, taken from culture after CMV antigen stimulation. The source of this sequence is a human donor in good health (CMV status not recorded). Some clones in this sample may be carry-over from other donors' samples. The CDR3 DNA sequence: TGTGCCAGCAGTGATGGAACCAACTATGGCTACACCTTC. Translated: CASSDGTNYGYTF.